The clone carrying this T cell receptor beta chain was recorded at least ten times. Its antigen is undetermined. The data belong to a study of breast tumors, draining lymph nodes, adjacent tissues. Study-wide findings and caveats: Tumor T cell lymph node origin was a supported hypothesis, not proven. Luminal-like breast cancer showed significantly greater tumor-nontumor repertoire similarity than basal-like breast cancer did. Compared with lymph nodes, tumors were less diverse; compared with nontumor tissue, more.

The CDR3 contains 16 residues. Trimming took 3 bases from V and 3 from J, leaving 15 bases between them. CDR1 is MGHRA, CDR2 YSYEKL, per germline. Via MiXCR, TCRdb re-called the multiplex PCR reads, giving one row per CDR3 protein. Among 150,000 to 200,000 distinct CDR3 sequences listed, 30% to 40% were seen once. The lymph nodes were axillary draining lymph nodes from breast cancer patients. The gene calls are TRBV4-1 and TRBJ2-4; perhaps D is TRBD1 or TRBD2 (5 bases each). Sequencing was carried out using axillary lymph node tissue. This sequence was found in a female donor with breast cancer. Some clones in this sample may be carry-over from other donors' samples. Written as DNA, the CDR3 is TGCGCCAGCAGCCAGCCGACCGGGACGGACAAAAACATTCAGTACTTC. It specifies CASSQPTGTDKNIQYF.